The clone carrying this T cell receptor beta chain occurred a few times. What it binds is not known. V dropped 1 base and J dropped 4 bases, with 10 bases sitting between them. Germline V CDR1 and CDR2: SEHNR, FQNEAQ (reference sequence). The CDR3 has 14 amino acids. This entry is derived from a study of naive and memory T cell subsets. CD4+ T cell IFNgamma after overnight CMV lysate exposure gave donor CMV status. Four subsets defined by CD45RA and CD27 were sorted after CD3, CD4, CD8 and live/dead staining. Study-wide points: Gini index rose across naive, CM, EM and EMRA in CD4 and CD8.

The beta constant-region primer was an equimolar mix of two oligonucleotides covering TRBC1 and TRBC2. Via MiXCR, TCRdb re-called the UMI-ligation and nested PCR reads, giving one row per CDR3 protein. The sample holds 81,000 or so distinct CDR3 sequences, 7% to 8% seen once. The clonotype comes from a human donor in good health. The source material was central memory CD4+ T cells from blood. This chain joins TRBV7-9 and TRBJ2-5; a possible D gene is TRBD1 (6 bases). CDR3 in DNA: TGTGCCAGCAGCTTAGGGGCAGGGGCAGAGACCCAGTACTTC. Translating gives CASSLGAGAETQYF.